Sequencing of this TCR beta chain was carried out in a study of blood T cells in healthy people across ages. Findings and limits, study-wide: Aged donors had fewer naive CD4+ cells and lower diversity than long-lived donors.

A second PCR, run for about 6 to 11 cycles, used a sample-barcoded 5' primer plus a J-beta primer mix. TCRdb redid the calling of the 5' RACE reads with MiXCR, one entry per CDR3 protein. The sample comprises about 640,000 distinct CDR3 sequences, roughly 58% of which are singletons, and 30% to 40% rests with the top ten. Per germline, CDR1 SGHRS and CDR2 YFSETQ. The CDR3 runs to 15 residues. Germline trimming cut 3 bases from V and 6 bases from J; bases unmatched to any gene: 9. This clonotype showed up just a few times. Antigen: not known. Sample: blood. The rearrangement joins TRBV5-1 to TRBJ2-1, with 7 positions matching TRBD2. The receptor's source is a man in his sixties in good health. Here the CDR3 DNA reads TGCGCCAGCAGCTCCCTCGGGGGGACGGTCAATGAGCAGTTCTTC. Its protein product is CASSSLGGTVNEQFF.